This record concerns one TCR beta chain sequence. The record originates from a study of blood T cell repertoires in COVID-19. Study in general: Whether acute or convalescent, the COVID-19 samples came from the United States, Italy and Spain. From T cells, B-cell-depleted T cells, or PBMCs came the material, which was cDNA or gDNA.

In the source study's methods: Amplification of reference gene primers provided the estimated nucleated cell counts. The data were produced by immunoSEQ multiplex PCR, yet TCRdb's version contains in-frame clones alone and is incomplete. V and J calls and clone size are as listed in that table; D and trimming were resolved from the DNA. The profile shows about 100,000 clones, 84% of them singletons. This sequence originates from a man aged 70-80 years with active or convalescent COVID-19. Sequencing was done on a sample of peripheral blood.

The CDR3 loop is CASSLERGPGQGKSYEQYF. CDR3 coding DNA: TGTGCCAGCAGCTTAGAGCGGGGGCCTGGACAGGGGAAATCCTACGAGCAGTACTTC. The gene calls are TRBV7-8 and TRBJ2-7; D perhaps matches TRBD1 (9 bases). The V end lost 1 base, the J end lost 1 base, and 23 bases lay between the germline ends. The CDR3 loop spans 19 amino acids. Germline V lookup: CDR1 SGHVS, CDR2 FQNEAQ.